This T cell receptor beta chain was captured by sequencing in a study of Graves' ophthalmopathy and Graves' hyperthyroidism. Across the study: Prior to any treatment, peripheral blood was collected at the time of initial diagnosis.

Fresh peripheral blood, around 10 ml, was the PBMC source. Broader study findings: Blood samples also showed most expanded thyroid clonotypes exceeding 0.001 frequency. Predictions made by the model for ophthalmopathy progression reached roughly 70% sensitivity and roughly 79% specificity.

Worth noting for this clonotype: The target antigen is unknown.

The CDR3 is made up of 19 amino acids. Germline CDR1 is SGDLS and CDR2 is YYNGEE. Trimming took 3 bases from V and 3 from J, leaving 27 bases between them. RNA transcripts provided the template for amplifying TCR beta CDR3 regions. HTBI-primed first-round RT-PCR preceded second-round multiplex PCR. TCRdb itself ran the multiplex PCR reads through MiXCR, one entry per CDR3 protein. The sample gives 350,000 to 450,000 distinct CDR3 sequences, about a sixth of which show up once; around 1.6% is in the top ten. The sequencing sample was made of peripheral blood. The V and J genes are TRBV9 and TRBJ2-5, with D maybe TRBD2 (6 bases). This clonotype originated in a young woman with Graves' ophthalmopathy. The CDR3 loop reads CASSAEGSGIEGFEETQYF. CDR3 sequence (DNA): TGTGCCAGCAGCGCGGAGGGGAGCGGCATAGAGGGTTTCGAAGAGACCCAGTACTTC.